This is a list of T cell receptor beta chains from one sample in a study of blood T cell repertoires in COVID-19. Profiling relied on immunoSEQ multiplex PCR, and the TCRdb table lists in-frame clones only, not all of them. The sample shows about 390,000 clones, more than 75% of them seen only once. The sequencing input was peripheral blood. Receptors originate from a woman aged 55-70 years with COVID-19, enrolled during active disease. The CDR3 runs from the conserved cysteine through the conserved F or W. Clone size is shown for a subset of rows, as once, few, many or a class of expanded clone.

CDR3aa: CASSRVRETQYF
v_gene: TRBV7-8
j_gene: TRBJ2-5
abundance: NA

CDR3aa: CATSDFGGPGETQYF
v_gene: TRBV24-1
j_gene: TRBJ2-5
abundance: NA

CDR3aa: CASTKGQGRSEQFF
v_gene: TRBV27
j_gene: TRBJ2-1
abundance: NA

CDR3aa: CASSRRRDTNSPLHF
v_gene: TRBV19
j_gene: TRBJ1-6
abundance: NA

CDR3aa: CATRDRGFYQPQHF
v_gene: TRBV10-3
j_gene: TRBJ1-5
abundance: NA

CDR3aa: CASSVLYGNQPQHF
v_gene: TRBV2
j_gene: TRBJ1-5
abundance: NA

CDR3aa: CASSEVGGAIGDYGYTF
v_gene: TRBV2
j_gene: TRBJ1-2
abundance: NA

CDR3aa: CASSPTSPETQYF
v_gene: TRBV18
j_gene: TRBJ2-5
abundance: NA

CDR3aa: CASSSRTGSTDTQYF
v_gene: TRBV5-4
j_gene: TRBJ2-3
abundance: NA

CDR3aa: CASSQILLAGGPNEQFF
v_gene: TRBV7-3
j_gene: TRBJ2-1
abundance: NA

CDR3aa: CSVRQGNYGYTF
v_gene: TRBV29-1
j_gene: TRBJ1-2
abundance: NA

CDR3aa: CASSLVRVRDTDTQYF
v_gene: TRBV5-1
j_gene: TRBJ2-3
abundance: NA

CDR3aa: CATYPIAGGSTDTQYF
v_gene: TRBV28
j_gene: TRBJ2-3
abundance: NA

CDR3aa: CASSATANTEAFF
v_gene: TRBV7-9
j_gene: TRBJ1-1
abundance: NA

CDR3aa: CASSAPGQGDETQYF
v_gene: TRBV2
j_gene: TRBJ2-5
abundance: once

CDR3aa: CASSPQGAYNEQFF
v_gene: TRBV5-1
j_gene: TRBJ2-1
abundance: NA

CDR3aa: CASSPRTDNTEAFF
v_gene: TRBV5-5
j_gene: TRBJ1-1
abundance: NA

CDR3aa: CASSQDGDWDYGYTF
v_gene: TRBV4-2
j_gene: TRBJ1-2
abundance: NA

CDR3aa: CASRRTVSSYEQYF
v_gene: TRBV6-5
j_gene: TRBJ2-7
abundance: NA

CDR3aa: CASLRGGSYNEQFF
v_gene: TRBV7-9
j_gene: TRBJ2-1
abundance: NA

CDR3aa: CASSSAWGQSGELFF
v_gene: TRBV11-2
j_gene: TRBJ2-2
abundance: NA

CDR3aa: CASGLGPNTEAFF
v_gene: TRBV12-5
j_gene: TRBJ1-1
abundance: NA

CDR3aa: CASSPTTRQPQHF
v_gene: TRBV9
j_gene: TRBJ1-5
abundance: once

CDR3aa: CASSSGGARNTEAFF
v_gene: TRBV6-2/TRBV6-3
j_gene: TRBJ1-1
abundance: NA

CDR3aa: CASRGLIGETQYF
v_gene: TRBV10-2
j_gene: TRBJ2-5
abundance: NA

CDR3aa: CASTLQGSSYYGYTF
v_gene: TRBV2
j_gene: TRBJ1-2
abundance: NA

CDR3aa: CASSAEGTVNEKLFF
v_gene: TRBV2
j_gene: TRBJ1-4
abundance: NA

CDR3aa: CASSFRTSGGATDTQYF
v_gene: TRBV11-3
j_gene: TRBJ2-3
abundance: NA

CDR3aa: CASSLVTQSYEQYF
v_gene: TRBV7-8
j_gene: TRBJ2-7
abundance: NA

CDR3aa: CASSLADRGRNQPQHF
v_gene: TRBV28
j_gene: TRBJ1-5
abundance: NA

CDR3aa: CATSEPGRDGTDTQYF
v_gene: TRBV24-1
j_gene: TRBJ2-3
abundance: NA

CDR3aa: CASSLLAGGINEQFF
v_gene: TRBV28
j_gene: TRBJ2-1
abundance: NA

CDR3aa: CASSPHLAGGGELFF
v_gene: TRBV7-3
j_gene: TRBJ2-2
abundance: NA

CDR3aa: CATSPSYEQYF
v_gene: TRBV24-1
j_gene: TRBJ2-7
abundance: NA

CDR3aa: CASSLFGQGPYEQYF
v_gene: TRBV7-3
j_gene: TRBJ2-7
abundance: NA

CDR3aa: CASSLRVAGVDEQFF
v_gene: TRBV5-1
j_gene: TRBJ2-1
abundance: NA

CDR3aa: CASRGDSSSGNTIYF
v_gene: TRBV28
j_gene: TRBJ1-3
abundance: NA